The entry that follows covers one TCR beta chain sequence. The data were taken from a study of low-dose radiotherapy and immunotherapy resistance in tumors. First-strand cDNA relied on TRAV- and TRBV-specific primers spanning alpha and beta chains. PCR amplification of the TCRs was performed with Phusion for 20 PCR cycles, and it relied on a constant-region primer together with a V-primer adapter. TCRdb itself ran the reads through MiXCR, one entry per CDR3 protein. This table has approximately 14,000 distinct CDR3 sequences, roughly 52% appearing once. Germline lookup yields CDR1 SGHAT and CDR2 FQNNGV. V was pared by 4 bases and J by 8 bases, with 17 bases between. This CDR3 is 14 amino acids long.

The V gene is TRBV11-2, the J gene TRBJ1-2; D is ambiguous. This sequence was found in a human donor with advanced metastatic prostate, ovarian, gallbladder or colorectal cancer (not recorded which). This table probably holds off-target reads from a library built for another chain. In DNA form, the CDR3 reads TGTGCCAGCAGCTCCAAATCGGGGAGGCTGGGCTACACCTTC. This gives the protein CASSSKSGRLGYTF.